These 6 T cell receptor beta chains share one sample of origin, sequenced in a study of T-cell memory formation after mild COVID-19. From the 5' RACE reads, TCRdb called clonotypes with MiXCR, one entry per CDR3 protein. The sample contains just over 200,000 distinct CDR3 sequences, over 9% of which appear only once. Sequencing was performed on PBMCs or a T cell subset sorted from them (not recorded which). The receptors were sampled from a man aged 18 to 30 who had mild COVID-19 (a few samples of this study predate the infection). Cell type and time point are not known.

This clonotype was counted only a few times. The rearrangement links TRBV4-1 to TRBJ2-1, with a possible D match to TRBD1 (6 bases). Trimming took off 1 base at V and 0 bases at J, with 16 bases between the two ends. Germline CDR1 is MGHRA and CDR2 is YSYEKL. The CDR3 is made up of 18 amino acids. CDR3 sequence (DNA): TGCGCCAGCAGCCAAGGGCTTACAGGGAAAGGCTCCTACAATGAGCAGTTCTTC. This gives the protein CASSQGLTGKGSYNEQFF.

This clonotype was recorded once. CDR3 sequence (DNA): TGTGCCAGCAGAGAACCGGGACGCACTTCAGGCTACGAGCAGTACTTC. Translating gives CASREPGRTSGYEQYF. The rearrangement links TRBV6-1 to TRBJ2-7; D is tentatively TRBD1 or TRBD2 (5 bases each). Germline CDR1 and CDR2: MNHNS and SASEGT. The CDR3 contains 16 residues. Trimming took off 6 bases at V and 3 bases at J, with 21 bases between the two ends.

In the case of this clonotype: A read error may account for a junction end that differs from germline. V usage is TRBV5-1 and J usage is TRBJ2-5; D may correspond to TRBD1 or TRBD2 (5 bases each). CDR1 and CDR2 (germline): SGHRS, YFSETQ. This CDR3 comprises 16 residues. The CDR3 loop is CSSSYLRGQIRETQYF. The CDR3 DNA sequence: TGCTCCAGCAGCTACCTCCGGGGCCAGATCCGGGAGACCCAGTACTTC.

In its sample, this clonotype was seen many times. This rearrangement joins TRBV6-2 or TRBV6-3 to TRBJ2-3; tentatively, D is TRBD1 or TRBD2 (6 bases each). Germline V gene lookup returns CDR1 MNHEY and CDR2 SVGEGT. The ends were cut back, 5 bases at V and 3 bases at J, with 15 bases in the middle. The CDR3 runs 15 residues. The DNA of the CDR3 is TGTGCCAGCAGTCGGGGGCAAACCAATACAGATACGCAGTATTTT. Translating gives CASSRGQTNTDTQYF.

The genes are TRBV7-9 and TRBJ1-6; 7 bases fit TRBD1. CDR1 and CDR2 from the germline V gene are SEHNR and FQNEAQ (reference sequence). The CDR3 spans 14 residues. Trimming cost V 3 bases and J 10 bases; bases outside gene matches: 6. Here the CDR3 reads CASSLTGLESPLHF. The CDR3 nucleotides are TGTGCCAGCAGCTTGACAGGGTTGGAATCACCCCTCCACTTT.

This clonotype has just a few counts. The gene calls are TRBV10-3 and TRBJ2-6; 7 bases are shared with TRBD1. Germline V lookup: CDR1 ENHRY, CDR2 SYGVKD. The CDR3 extends over 16 amino acids. The V gene end was trimmed by 8 bases and the J gene end by 1 base; junction bases not matched to a gene: 8. CDR3 protein: CAIGAGGFSGANVLTF. The CDR3 DNA sequence: TGTGCCATCGGGGCAGGGGGATTTTCTGGGGCCAACGTCCTGACTTTC.